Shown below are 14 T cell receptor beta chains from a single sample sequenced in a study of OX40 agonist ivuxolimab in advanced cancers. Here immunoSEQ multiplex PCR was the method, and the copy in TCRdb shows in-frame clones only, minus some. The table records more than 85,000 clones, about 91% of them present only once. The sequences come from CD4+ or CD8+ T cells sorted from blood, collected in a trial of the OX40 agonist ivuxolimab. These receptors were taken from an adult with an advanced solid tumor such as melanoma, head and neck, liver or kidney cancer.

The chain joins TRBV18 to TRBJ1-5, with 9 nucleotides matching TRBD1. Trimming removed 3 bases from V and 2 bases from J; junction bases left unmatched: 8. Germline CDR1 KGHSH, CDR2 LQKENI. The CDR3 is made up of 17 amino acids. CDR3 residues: CASSPGQGGRGNQPQHF. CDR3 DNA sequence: TGTGCCAGCTCACCGGGACAGGGAGGTCGAGGCAATCAGCCCCAGCATTTT.

The CDR3 sequence: CASKARGMETQYF. The CDR3 bases are TGTGCCAGCAAAGCTCGTGGAATGGAGACCCAGTACTTC. The chain carries TRBV2 and TRBJ2-5, with D hard to call. The germline V and J ends were trimmed by 7 bases and 5 bases, with 14 bases remaining between them. The germline V gene encodes CDR1 SNHLY and CDR2 FYNNEI. This CDR3 has 13 amino acids.

The CDR3 region is CSVGSPQMGETQYF. CDR3 bases: TGCAGCGTTGGAAGCCCCCAGATGGGAGAGACCCAGTACTTC. The rearrangement uses TRBV29-1 and TRBJ2-5; no clear D. Germline V gene lookup returns CDR1 SQVTM and CDR2 ANQGSEA. This CDR3 has 14 residues. V was shortened by 4 bases and J by 4 bases, with 16 bases between the two germline ends.

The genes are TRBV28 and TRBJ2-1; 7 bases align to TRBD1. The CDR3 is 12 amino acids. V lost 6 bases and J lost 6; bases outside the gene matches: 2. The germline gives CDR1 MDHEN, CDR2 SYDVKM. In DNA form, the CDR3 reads TGTGCCAGCAGCCGGGACAGCAATGAGCAGTTCTTC. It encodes CASSRDSNEQFF.

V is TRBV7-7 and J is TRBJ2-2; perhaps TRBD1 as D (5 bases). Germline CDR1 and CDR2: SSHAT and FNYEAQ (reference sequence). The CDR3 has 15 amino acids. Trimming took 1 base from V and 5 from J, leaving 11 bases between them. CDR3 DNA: TGTGCCAGCAGCTTAGAATTGGCAGGGACCGGGGAGCTGTTTTTT. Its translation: CASSLELAGTGELFF.

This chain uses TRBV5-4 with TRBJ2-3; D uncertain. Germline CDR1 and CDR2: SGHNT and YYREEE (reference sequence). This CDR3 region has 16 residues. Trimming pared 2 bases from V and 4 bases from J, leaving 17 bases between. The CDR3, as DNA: TGTGCCAGCAGCTTAGGCGGTCCAGGTTATGCAGATACGCAGTATTTT. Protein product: CASSLGGPGYADTQYF.

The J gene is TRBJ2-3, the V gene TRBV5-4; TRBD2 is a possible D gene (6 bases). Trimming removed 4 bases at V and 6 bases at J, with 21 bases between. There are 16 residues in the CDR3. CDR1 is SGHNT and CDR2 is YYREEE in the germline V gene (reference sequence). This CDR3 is CASSPEAEGPWDTQYF. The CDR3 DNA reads TGTGCCAGCAGCCCCGAGGCGGAGGGCCCGTGGGATACGCAGTATTTT.

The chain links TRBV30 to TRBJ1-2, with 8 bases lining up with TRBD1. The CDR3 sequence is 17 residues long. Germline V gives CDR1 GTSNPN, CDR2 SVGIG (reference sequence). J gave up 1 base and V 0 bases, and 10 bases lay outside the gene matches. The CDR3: CAWSVHRTGKINYGYTF. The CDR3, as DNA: TGTGCCTGGAGTGTACATCGGACAGGGAAGATTAACTATGGCTACACCTTC.

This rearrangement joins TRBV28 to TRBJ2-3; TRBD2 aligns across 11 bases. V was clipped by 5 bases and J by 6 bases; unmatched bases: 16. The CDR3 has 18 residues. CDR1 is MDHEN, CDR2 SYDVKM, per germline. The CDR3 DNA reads TGTGCCAGCAGTCCGTATTACATAGCGGGAGGGTTCAAGGATACGCAGTATTTT. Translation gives CASSPYYIAGGFKDTQYF. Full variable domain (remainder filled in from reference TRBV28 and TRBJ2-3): DVKVTQSSRYLVKRTGEKVFLECVQDMDHENMFWYRQDPGLGLRLIYFSYDVKMKEKGDIPEGYSVSREKKERFSLILESASTNQTSMYLCASSPYYIAGGFKDTQYFGPGTRLTVL.

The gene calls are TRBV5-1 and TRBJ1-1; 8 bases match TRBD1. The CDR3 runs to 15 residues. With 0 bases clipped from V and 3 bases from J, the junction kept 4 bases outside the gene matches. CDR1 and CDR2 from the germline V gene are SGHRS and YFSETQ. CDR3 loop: CASSLGGTGYTEAFF. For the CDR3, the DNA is TGCGCCAGCAGCTTGGGAGGGACAGGATACACTGAAGCTTTCTTT.

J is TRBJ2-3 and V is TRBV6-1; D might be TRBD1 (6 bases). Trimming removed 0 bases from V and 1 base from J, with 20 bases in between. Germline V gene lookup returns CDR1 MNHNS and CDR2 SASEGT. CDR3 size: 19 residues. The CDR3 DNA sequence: TGTGCCAGCAGTGAAGCGTTGGCAGGGGCCCTCTTACGCACAGATACGCAGTATTTT. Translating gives CASSEALAGALLRTDTQYF.

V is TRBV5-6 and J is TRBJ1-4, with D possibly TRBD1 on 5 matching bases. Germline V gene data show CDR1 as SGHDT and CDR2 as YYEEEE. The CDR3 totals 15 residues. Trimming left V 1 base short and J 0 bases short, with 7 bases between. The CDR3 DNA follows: TGTGCCAGCAGCTTGTGGGGGTCAACTAATGAAAAACTGTTTTTT. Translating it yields CASSLWGSTNEKLFF.

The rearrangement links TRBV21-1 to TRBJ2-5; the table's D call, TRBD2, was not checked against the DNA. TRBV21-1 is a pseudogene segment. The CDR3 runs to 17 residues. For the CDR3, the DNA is TGTGCCAGCAGTAGGTGGGGGCGCGGGGGGAAGGAAGAGACCCAGTACTTC. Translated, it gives CASSRWGRGGKEETQYF.

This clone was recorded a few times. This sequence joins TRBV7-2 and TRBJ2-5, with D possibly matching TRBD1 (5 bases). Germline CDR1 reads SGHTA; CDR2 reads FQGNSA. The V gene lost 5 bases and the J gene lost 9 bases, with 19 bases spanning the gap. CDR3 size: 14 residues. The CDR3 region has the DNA TGTGCCAGCAGCACGACTCAGGGATTTGTGGCCCAGTACTTC. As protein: CASSTTQGFVAQYF.